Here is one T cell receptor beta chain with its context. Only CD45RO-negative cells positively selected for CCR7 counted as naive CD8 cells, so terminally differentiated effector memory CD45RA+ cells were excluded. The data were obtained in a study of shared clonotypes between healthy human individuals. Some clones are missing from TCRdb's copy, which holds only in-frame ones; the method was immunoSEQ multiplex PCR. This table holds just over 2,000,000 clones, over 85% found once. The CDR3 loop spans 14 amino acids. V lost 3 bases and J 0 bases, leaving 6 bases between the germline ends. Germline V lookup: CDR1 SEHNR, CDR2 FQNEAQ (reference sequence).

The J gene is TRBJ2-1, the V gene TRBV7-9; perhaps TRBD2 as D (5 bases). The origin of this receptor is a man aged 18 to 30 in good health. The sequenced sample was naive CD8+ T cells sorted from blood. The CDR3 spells CASSFGDSYNEQFF. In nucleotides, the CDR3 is TGTGCCAGCAGCTTCGGGGACTCCTACAATGAGCAGTTCTTC.